One T cell receptor (beta chain) is described in this entry. This entry comes from a study of blood T cell repertoires in COVID-19. Study overall: COVID-19 samples, acute and convalescent, were from the United States, Italy and Spain. T cells, B-cell-depleted T cells, or PBMCs supplied cDNA or gDNA.

Per the original methods: Reference gene primer amplification gave estimated nucleated cell counts. Repertoires were generated with immunoSEQ multiplex PCR, while TCRdb's copy carries only in-frame clones and drops some. The D gene and trimming were derived from the DNA, and the V and J assignments and clone size from that table. This table has about 220,000 clones, approximately 85% appearing once. With V trimmed by 5 bases and J by 6 bases, 8 bases remained unmatched. CDR1 is SGHRS and CDR2 is YFSETQ in the germline V gene. This CDR3 is built from 14 residues. Sequenced input: peripheral blood. The gene calls are TRBV5-1 and TRBJ1-2; 9 nucleotides match TRBD1. This sequence originates from a man aged 45-65 years who had recovered from COVID-19. For the CDR3, the DNA is TGCGCCAGCAGATCGGGACAGGGCGAACATGGCTACACCTTC. Translation gives CASRSGQGEHGYTF.